The sequence of this T cell receptor beta chain was determined in a study of beta chain features in type 1 diabetes. Study background: Cell yields, gender and age were comparable in patients and healthy donors.

Investigators reverse transcribed all isolated RNA, so they sequenced expressed TCRB transcripts. Only in-frame clones appear in the TCRdb table, and some are missing; sequencing was by immunoSEQ multiplex PCR. Of a few hundred thousand clones in the sample, more than 9.5% are singletons; the top ten hold under 0.02%. Points from the study as a whole: Cells that show high TCR expression could be over-represented by cDNA sequencing. In the patient group, naive, central memory and Treg TCRB repertoires seemed more alike than in the healthy donor group. Moderate yet significant TCRB CDR3 shortening was seen in Type 1 diabetes patients in all four CD4+ subsets.

Per the germline V gene, CDR1 is SNHLY and CDR2 is FYNNEI. J lost 0 bases, V lost 10 bases, and 8 bases had no gene match. This CDR3 region has 16 residues. This clone has just a few counts. The antigen is unknown. Material: naive CD4+ T cells from blood. This TCR was sampled from a woman in her thirties in good health. The chain combines TRBV2 with TRBJ2-3; TRBD2 matches at 12 bases. The DNA of the CDR3 is TGTGCCATCGAAAGGACTAGCGGGGTGAGCACAGATACGCAGTATTTT. Translation: CAIERTSGVSTDTQYF.